One and the same sample provided the 2 T cell receptor beta chains below, sequenced in a study of blood T cell repertoires in COVID-19. Produced via immunoSEQ multiplex PCR; TCRdb's table is partial and in-frame only. Altogether 55,000 to 80,000 clones are present, roughly 83% being singletons, with the ten largest covering 28%. Sequencing was performed on peripheral blood. The receptor set was obtained from a man aged 65-85 years with acute or convalescent COVID-19.

This clone was detected only a few times. The gene calls are TRBV29-1 and TRBJ1-5, with a tentative D call TRBD1 (5 bases). The CDR3 contains 13 residues. Germline V gives CDR1 SQVTM, CDR2 ANQGSEA. V lost 6 bases to trimming and J lost 4 bases, with 13 bases between them. The CDR3 here is CSVVQGGNQPQHF. The CDR3 DNA reads TGCAGCGTAGTGCAGGGTGGGAATCAGCCCCAGCATTTT.

The chain recombines TRBV28 with TRBJ1-1, with a weak D call TRBD1 (5 bases). The germline V gene encodes CDR1 MDHEN and CDR2 SYDVKM. Trimming took off 5 bases at V and 4 bases at J, with 17 bases between the two ends. The CDR3 loop spans 15 amino acids. CDR3 protein: CASSTDYRDFTEAFF. In nucleotides, the CDR3 is TGTGCCAGCAGTACCGATTACCGGGACTTCACTGAAGCTTTCTTT.